This TCR beta chain was captured by sequencing in a study of cytotoxic CD8 clonotypes in ibrutinib-treated CLL. Turning to the study itself: Timing of response sample collection was a median around 13 months after treatment start, with a range of 6 to 36.

TCR beta libraries used roughly 2.2 micrograms of genomic DNA from cryopreserved PBMCs. Clones were read by immunoSEQ multiplex PCR, and TCRdb kept only the in-frame ones, dropping some. The sample lists hundreds of thousands of clones; under 75% were seen once. This clonotype originated in a human donor with chronic lymphocytic leukemia. This sample comprised PBMCs, obtained after 24 months of ibrutinib treatment.

The CDR3 nucleotides read TGTGCCAGTGCCCGGGAGGGAATTAGCACAGATACGCAGTATTTT. Residues: CASAREGISTDTQYF. The rearrangement links TRBV6-5 to TRBJ2-3; 8 bases are a match to TRBD2. The CDR3 is 15 residues long. V lost 9 bases and J lost 0; bases outside the gene matches: 8. Germline V gene data show CDR1 as MNHEY and CDR2 as SVGAGI.